This is a list of T cell receptor beta chains from one sample in a study of shared clonotypes between healthy human individuals. Produced via immunoSEQ multiplex PCR; TCRdb's table is partial and in-frame only. This sample has around 2,100,000 clones; about 95% occur once, and the top ten carry 1% to 1.5%. Sequencing was carried out using naive CD8+ T cells sorted from blood. The receptors here all came from a young man in good health. The CDR3 runs from the conserved cysteine through the conserved F or W. The D gene is left open where the match is weak. Only part of the rows carry a size: once, few, many, or a class if the clone is expanded.

abundance: -
d_gene: TRBD1
v_gene: TRBV7-8
j_gene: TRBJ2-7
CDR3nt: TGTGCCAGCAGCTTAGGGGCAGGGGGCGAGTTCGAGCAGTACTTC
CDR3aa: CASSLGAGGEFEQYF

abundance: -
d_gene: -
v_gene: TRBV15
j_gene: TRBJ1-4
CDR3nt: TGTGCCACCAGCAGAGATTCGGGGGGCGAAAAACTGTTTTTT
CDR3aa: CATSRDSGGEKLFF

abundance: -
d_gene: TRBD1
v_gene: TRBV9
j_gene: TRBJ2-3
CDR3nt: TGTGCCAGCAGCGCGGAGGACAGGGGGACCACAGATACGCAGTATTTT
CDR3aa: CASSAEDRGTTDTQYF

abundance: -
d_gene: TRBD1
v_gene: TRBV7-9
j_gene: TRBJ1-2
CDR3nt: TGTGCCAGCGCAGACGGGGACAGAACCTTATATGGCTACACCTTC
CDR3aa: CASADGDRTLYGYTF

abundance: -
d_gene: -
v_gene: TRBV7-9
j_gene: TRBJ1-2
CDR3nt: TGTGCCAGCAGCGCCCGGGGCGTATATGGCTACACCTTC
CDR3aa: CASSARGVYGYTF

abundance: once
d_gene: -
v_gene: TRBV30
j_gene: TRBJ1-4
CDR3nt: TGTGCCTGGAGGGAAGGGGGTGAAAAACTGTTTTTT
CDR3aa: CAWREGGEKLFF

abundance: -
d_gene: -
v_gene: TRBV5-4
j_gene: TRBJ1-2
CDR3nt: TGTGCCAGCAGCTTGGGGCTGGGGACTAACTATGGCTACACCTTC
CDR3aa: CASSLGLGTNYGYTF

abundance: -
d_gene: TRBD1
v_gene: TRBV7-2
j_gene: TRBJ2-7
CDR3nt: TGTGCCAGCAGCTTAGATGGACAGGGGGCGCATATAGCCTACGAGCAGTACTTC
CDR3aa: CASSLDGQGAHIAYEQYF

abundance: -
d_gene: TRBD1
v_gene: TRBV5-1
j_gene: TRBJ2-1
CDR3nt: TGCGCCAGCAGCTTGGTACCTGCGACAGGGGGATACAATGAGCAGTTCTTC
CDR3aa: CASSLVPATGGYNEQFF

abundance: -
d_gene: TRBD1
v_gene: TRBV6-1
j_gene: TRBJ1-5
CDR3nt: TGTGCCAGCACCCCGGGACAGTATAGCAATCAGCCCCAGCATTTT
CDR3aa: CASTPGQYSNQPQHF

abundance: -
d_gene: -
v_gene: TRBV7-9
j_gene: TRBJ2-7
CDR3nt: TGTGCCAGCAGCTCCAAACCGGGGCACGAGCAGTACTTC
CDR3aa: CASSSKPGHEQYF

abundance: -
d_gene: -
v_gene: TRBV11-2
j_gene: TRBJ1-1
CDR3nt: TGTGCCAGCAGCTTGATAGGGGTGAACACTGAAGCTTTCTTT
CDR3aa: CASSLIGVNTEAFF

abundance: -
d_gene: -
v_gene: TRBV4-1
j_gene: TRBJ2-5
CDR3nt: TGCGCCAGCAGCCAAGAGTCGGACATGGGGGAGACCCAGTACTTC
CDR3aa: CASSQESDMGETQYF

abundance: -
d_gene: -
v_gene: TRBV6-5
j_gene: TRBJ2-5
CDR3nt: TGTGCCAGCAGTTACAGTACAGGGCTTATGGAGACCCAGTACTTC
CDR3aa: CASSYSTGLMETQYF

abundance: -
d_gene: -
v_gene: TRBV29-1
j_gene: TRBJ1-1
CDR3nt: TGCAGCGGCCTTGACAGTTACACTGAAGCTTTCTTT
CDR3aa: CSGLDSYTEAFF

abundance: -
d_gene: -
v_gene: TRBV27
j_gene: TRBJ2-7
CDR3nt: TGTGCCAGCAGGCAGACAGCCTCCTACGAGCAGTACTTC
CDR3aa: CASRQTASYEQYF

abundance: -
d_gene: TRBD2
v_gene: TRBV7-6
j_gene: TRBJ2-1
CDR3nt: TGTGCCAGCAGCTCCGGGACTAGCGGGACCGGATTCTACAATGAGCAGTTCTTC
CDR3aa: CASSSGTSGTGFYNEQFF

abundance: -
d_gene: -
v_gene: TRBV4-1
j_gene: TRBJ1-3
CDR3nt: TGCGCCAGCAGCCAAGATCGGGCGGACGGAAACACCATATATTTT
CDR3aa: CASSQDRADGNTIYF

abundance: -
d_gene: TRBD2
v_gene: TRBV2
j_gene: TRBJ2-1
CDR3nt: TGTGCCAGCACTCAGCGGGGCCTCTCCTACAATGAGCAGTTCTTC
CDR3aa: CASTQRGLSYNEQFF

abundance: -
d_gene: -
v_gene: TRBV28
j_gene: TRBJ2-1
CDR3nt: TGTGCCAGCAGTTTCCCCAGGGTCGATGAGCAGTTCTTC
CDR3aa: CASSFPRVDEQFF

abundance: -
d_gene: TRBD1
v_gene: TRBV27
j_gene: TRBJ1-1
CDR3nt: TGTGCCAGCAGGCGGACCGGGACAGGGAACACTGAAGCTTTCTTT
CDR3aa: CASRRTGTGNTEAFF

abundance: -
d_gene: -
v_gene: TRBV4-3
j_gene: TRBJ2-7
CDR3nt: TGCGCCAGCAGCCACGAGGTTAGGGACGAGCAGTACTTC
CDR3aa: CASSHEVRDEQYF

abundance: -
d_gene: TRBD1
v_gene: TRBV18
j_gene: TRBJ2-1
CDR3nt: TGTGCCAGCTCACCATTCGAACAGGGGGCCTACAATGAGCAGTTCTTC
CDR3aa: CASSPFEQGAYNEQFF

abundance: -
d_gene: TRBD2
v_gene: TRBV13
j_gene: TRBJ2-5
CDR3nt: TGTGCCAGCAGCTCCGAGCGGGAGGGACAAGAGACCCAGTACTTC
CDR3aa: CASSSEREGQETQYF

abundance: once
d_gene: TRBD2
v_gene: TRBV13
j_gene: TRBJ2-1
CDR3nt: TGTGCCAGCAGCTTACTAGCGGGAGACAATGAGCAGTTCTTC
CDR3aa: CASSLLAGDNEQFF

abundance: -
d_gene: TRBD1
v_gene: TRBV7-2
j_gene: TRBJ2-1
CDR3nt: TGTGCCAGCAGCTCGGGACAGTATACAAGTGCTGAGCAGTTCTTC
CDR3aa: CASSSGQYTSAEQFF

abundance: -
d_gene: TRBD2
v_gene: TRBV27
j_gene: TRBJ2-3
CDR3nt: TGTGCCAGCAGCTTGGTCGGGGGGGCAGGAGATACGCAGTATTTT
CDR3aa: CASSLVGGAGDTQYF

abundance: -
d_gene: TRBD1
v_gene: TRBV5-6
j_gene: TRBJ1-2
CDR3nt: TGTGCCAGCAGCCCGGCCCCCCCCCTAACAGGGGGAGATAACTATGGCTACACCTTC
CDR3aa: CASSPAPPLTGGDNYGYTF

abundance: -
d_gene: TRBD1
v_gene: TRBV18
j_gene: TRBJ2-6
CDR3nt: TGTGCCAGCTCTTCAGCACAGGGGGCGCCCTCTGGGGCCAACGTCCTGACTTTC
CDR3aa: CASSSAQGAPSGANVLTF

abundance: -
d_gene: TRBD2
v_gene: TRBV4-1
j_gene: TRBJ2-3
CDR3nt: TGCGCCAGCAGCCAAGATCCCCCGCTAGCGGGGCTCACAGATACGCAGTATTTT
CDR3aa: CASSQDPPLAGLTDTQYF

abundance: -
d_gene: -
v_gene: TRBV28
j_gene: TRBJ2-2
CDR3nt: TGTGCCAGCAGTTTTAGGACTTACTTGAACACCGGGGAGCTGTTTTTT
CDR3aa: CASSFRTYLNTGELFF

abundance: once
d_gene: TRBD2
v_gene: TRBV5-4
j_gene: TRBJ2-3
CDR3nt: TGTGCCAGCAGAATAGCGGGAGGCACAGATACGCAGTATTTT
CDR3aa: CASRIAGGTDTQYF

abundance: -
d_gene: -
v_gene: TRBV5-4
j_gene: TRBJ2-5
CDR3nt: TGTGCCAGCAGCTTGGGGGCGGGGTCCGGGGAGACCCAGTACTTC
CDR3aa: CASSLGAGSGETQYF

abundance: -
d_gene: TRBD2
v_gene: TRBV7-9
j_gene: TRBJ2-1
CDR3nt: TGTGCCAGCAGCTTGGGTGCGGGAGGCAGGGATGAGCAGTTCTTC
CDR3aa: CASSLGAGGRDEQFF

abundance: -
d_gene: -
v_gene: TRBV28
j_gene: TRBJ1-6
CDR3nt: TGTGCCAGCAGTCCCTCGGACGGCCGATCCTATAATTCACCCCTCCACTTT
CDR3aa: CASSPSDGRSYNSPLHF

abundance: -
d_gene: -
v_gene: TRBV7-2
j_gene: TRBJ2-2
CDR3nt: TGTGCCAGCAGCCCGTATTTTGGTGTGTCGGGAGTCGGCCCCGGGGAGCTGTTTTTT
CDR3aa: CASSPYFGVSGVGPGELFF

abundance: few
d_gene: -
v_gene: TRBV6-5
j_gene: TRBJ1-1
CDR3nt: TGTGCCAGCAGTTACTCGGGAGAGAACACTGAAGCTTTCTTT
CDR3aa: CASSYSGENTEAFF

abundance: -
d_gene: TRBD1
v_gene: TRBV27
j_gene: TRBJ1-5
CDR3nt: TGTGCCAGCAGCCGACAGGGCAATAATCAGCCCCAGCATTTT
CDR3aa: CASSRQGNNQPQHF

abundance: -
d_gene: -
v_gene: TRBV7-2
j_gene: TRBJ2-1
CDR3nt: TGTGCCAGCAGCCCCCTTCTCGCCAGTGCAAGCTCCTACAATGAGCAGTTCTTC
CDR3aa: CASSPLLASASSYNEQFF

abundance: -
d_gene: -
v_gene: TRBV28
j_gene: TRBJ2-7
CDR3nt: TGTGCCAGCAGGGTGACAGGATTTCCCTACGAGCAGTACTTC
CDR3aa: CASRVTGFPYEQYF

abundance: -
d_gene: -
v_gene: TRBV7-6
j_gene: TRBJ2-3
CDR3nt: TGTGCCAGCAGCGAATATCGAGCCACAGATACGCAGTATTTT
CDR3aa: CASSEYRATDTQYF

abundance: -
d_gene: -
v_gene: TRBV4-3
j_gene: TRBJ1-5
CDR3nt: TGCGCCAGCAGCCAATACCGGGACAGCAATCAGCCCCAGCATTTT
CDR3aa: CASSQYRDSNQPQHF

abundance: -
d_gene: -
v_gene: TRBV19
j_gene: TRBJ2-7
CDR3nt: TGTGCCAGTAGTCCCGGACTGTTTAACTACGAGCAGTACTTC
CDR3aa: CASSPGLFNYEQYF

abundance: -
d_gene: -
v_gene: TRBV4-3
j_gene: TRBJ2-3
CDR3nt: TGCGCCAGCAGCCTTACGCAAAGAGATACGCAGTATTTT
CDR3aa: CASSLTQRDTQYF

abundance: -
d_gene: -
v_gene: TRBV29-1
j_gene: TRBJ2-5
CDR3nt: TGCAGCGTTGAAAACGAAGACCAGGAGACCCAGTACTTC
CDR3aa: CSVENEDQETQYF

abundance: -
d_gene: -
v_gene: TRBV11-2
j_gene: TRBJ1-5
CDR3nt: TGTGCCAGCAGCTTACAGGGCGGGGAGCAGCCCCAGCATTTT
CDR3aa: CASSLQGGEQPQHF

abundance: -
d_gene: -
v_gene: TRBV18
j_gene: TRBJ2-5
CDR3nt: TGTGCCAGCTCACAGGGCCACAGCGAGGTGGAGACCCAGTACTTC
CDR3aa: CASSQGHSEVETQYF

abundance: -
d_gene: -
v_gene: TRBV11-3
j_gene: TRBJ1-1
CDR3nt: TGTGCCAGCAGAGAATCAGGGAACACTGAAACTTTCTTT
CDR3aa: CASRESGNTETFF